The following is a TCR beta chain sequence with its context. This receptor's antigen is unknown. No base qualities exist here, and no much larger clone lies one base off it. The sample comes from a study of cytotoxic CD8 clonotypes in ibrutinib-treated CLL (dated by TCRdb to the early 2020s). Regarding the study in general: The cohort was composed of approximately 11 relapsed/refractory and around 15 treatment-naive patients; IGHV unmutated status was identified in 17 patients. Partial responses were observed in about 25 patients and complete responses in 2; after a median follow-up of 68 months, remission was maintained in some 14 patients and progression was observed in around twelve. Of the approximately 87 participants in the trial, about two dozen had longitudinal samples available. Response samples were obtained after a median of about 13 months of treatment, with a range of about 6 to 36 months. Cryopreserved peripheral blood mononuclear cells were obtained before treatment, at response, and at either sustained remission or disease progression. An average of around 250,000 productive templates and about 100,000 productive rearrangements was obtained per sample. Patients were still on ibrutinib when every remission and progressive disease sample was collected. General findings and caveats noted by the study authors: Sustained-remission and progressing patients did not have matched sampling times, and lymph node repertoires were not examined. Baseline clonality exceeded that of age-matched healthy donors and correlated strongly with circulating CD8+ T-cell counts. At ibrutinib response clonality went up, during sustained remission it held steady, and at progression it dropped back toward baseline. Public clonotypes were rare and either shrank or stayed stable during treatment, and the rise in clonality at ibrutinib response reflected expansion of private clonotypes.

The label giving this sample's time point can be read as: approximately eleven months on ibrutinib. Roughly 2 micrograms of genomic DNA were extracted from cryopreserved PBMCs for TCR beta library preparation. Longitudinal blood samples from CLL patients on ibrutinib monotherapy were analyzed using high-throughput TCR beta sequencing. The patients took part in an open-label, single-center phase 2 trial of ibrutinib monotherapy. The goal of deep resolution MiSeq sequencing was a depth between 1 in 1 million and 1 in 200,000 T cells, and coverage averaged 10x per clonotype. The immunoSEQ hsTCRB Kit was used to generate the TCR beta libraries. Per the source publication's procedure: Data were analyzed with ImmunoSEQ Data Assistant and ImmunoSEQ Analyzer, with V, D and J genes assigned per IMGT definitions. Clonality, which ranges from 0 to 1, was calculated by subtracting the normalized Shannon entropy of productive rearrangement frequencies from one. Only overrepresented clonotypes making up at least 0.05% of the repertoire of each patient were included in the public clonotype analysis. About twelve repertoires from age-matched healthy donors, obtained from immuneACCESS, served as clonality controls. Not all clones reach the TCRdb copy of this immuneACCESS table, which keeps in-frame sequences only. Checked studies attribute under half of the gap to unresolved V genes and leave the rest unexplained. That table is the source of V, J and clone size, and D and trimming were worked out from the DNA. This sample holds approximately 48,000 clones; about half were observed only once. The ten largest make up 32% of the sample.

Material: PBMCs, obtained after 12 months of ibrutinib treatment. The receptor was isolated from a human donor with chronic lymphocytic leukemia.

In nucleotide form, the sequence is TGTGCCAGCAGTTACGGACAGGGTCGTAATCAGCCCCAGCATTTT. This gives the protein CASSYGQGRNQPQHF. The chain employs TRBV6-6 and TRBJ1-5, with 8 bases aligning to TRBD1. There are 15 amino acids in the CDR3, from cysteine to phenylalanine inclusive. Left in the record is the CDR3 DNA by itself, 45 bases read in frame from the first base. Here V drops 2 bases and J drops 4 bases, and the junction holds 4 bases not matched to any gene. The germline V gene encodes CDR1 MNHNY and CDR2 SVGAGI (reference sequence).